These 27 T cell receptor beta chains originate from one sample sequenced in a study of beta chain features in type 1 diabetes. Study outcomes and limitations: Moderate yet significant TCRB CDR3 shortening was seen in Type 1 diabetes patients in all four CD4+ subsets.

The sequenced template was cDNA made from the entire isolated RNA. The assay was immunoSEQ multiplex PCR, and TCRdb's table has in-frame clones only and misses some. This sample yields hundreds of thousands of clones, of which over 13% are seen a single time; 0.03% to 0.045% belongs to the top ten. These receptors' antigens are unknown. Sequencing used naive CD4+ T cells from blood. These TCRs come from a young man with type 1 diabetes.

The rearrangement links TRBV5-4 to TRBJ2-1, with D hard to call. CDR3 length: 15 residues. The germline V and J ends were trimmed by 0 bases and 1 base, with 8 bases remaining between them. Germline V gene data show CDR1 as SGHNT and CDR2 as YYREEE (reference sequence). DNA of the CDR3: TGTGCCAGCAGCTTGGTCCCGGCGTCCTACAATGAGCAGTTCTTC. It codes for CASSLVPASYNEQFF. The complete variable domain, with remaining parts taken from reference TRBV5-4 and TRBJ2-1, reads ETGVTQSPTHLIKTRGQQVTLRCSSQSGHNTVSWYQQALGQGPQFIFQYYREEENGRGNFPPRFSGLQFPNYSSELNVNALELDDSALYLCASSLVPASYNEQFFGPGTRLTVL.

The chain has TRBV30 and TRBJ1-1, with D tentatively TRBD1 (5 bases). CDR3 length: 11 amino acids. Germline lookup yields CDR1 GTSNPN and CDR2 SVGIG (reference sequence). V gave up 4 bases and J gave up 9 bases, with 12 bases separating them. CDR3 protein: CAWTANRQAFF. The CDR3 nucleotides read TGTGCCTGGACCGCAAACAGGCAAGCTTTCTTT.

The CDR3 DNA reads as TGTGCCAGCTCACCCCGGGACACTGAAGCTTTCTTT. Protein product: CASSPRDTEAFF. This chain uses TRBV18 with TRBJ1-1; D gene uncertain. This CDR3 spans 12 amino acids. Germline V CDR1 and CDR2: KGHSH, LQKENI. V dropped 3 bases and J dropped 3 bases, with 5 bases sitting between them.

The rearrangement links TRBV4-1 to TRBJ2-2; D gene unclear. Germline V lookup: CDR1 MGHRA, CDR2 YSYEKL. Trimming stripped 1 base from V and 5 bases from J, with 5 bases between. This CDR3 contains 13 residues. For the CDR3, the DNA is TGCGCCAGCAGCCAAGGACCAACCGGGGAGCTGTTTTTT. It is translated as CASSQGPTGELFF.

The chain couples TRBV28 to TRBJ1-5, with no clear D. Germline-derived CDR1 and CDR2 are MDHEN and SYDVKM. This CDR3 is 14 amino acids long. V was shortened by 3 bases and J by 4 bases, with 10 bases between the two germline ends. CDR3: CASSLYGRNQPQHF. Here the CDR3 DNA reads TGTGCCAGCAGTTTGTACGGCAGGAATCAGCCCCAGCATTTT. The full variable domain, in which reference TRBV28 and TRBJ1-5 provide the parts outside the CDR3, is DVKVTQSSRYLVKRTGEKVFLECVQDMDHENMFWYRQDPGLGLRLIYFSYDVKMKEKGDIPEGYSVSREKKERFSLILESASTNQTSMYLCASSLYGRNQPQHFGDGTRLSIL.

Here the CDR3 DNA reads TGTGCCTGGAGCGCAGGGGCTAAAGGCTACACCTTC. Its protein is CAWSAGAKGYTF. This chain uses TRBV30 with TRBJ1-2, with D perhaps matching TRBD1 (6 bases). The CDR3 has 12 residues. The V gene's germline CDR1 is GTSNPN and CDR2 SVGIG (reference sequence). Trimming cost V 3 bases and J 8 bases, with 13 bases left between them.

A few counts support this clone. The chain has TRBV19 and TRBJ1-1; 9 positions match TRBD1. The CDR3 is 16 residues long. The V segment lost 5 bases and the J segment 1 base; nucleotides outside the gene matches: 8. CDR1 is LNHDA, CDR2 SQIVND, per germline (reference sequence). The CDR3 DNA reads as TGTGCCAGTAGTCGCAACCCGGGACAGGGGAACACTGAAGCTTTCTTT. Its translation is CASSRNPGQGNTEAFF.

This clone occurred a few times. The DNA for the CDR3 is TGTGCCAGCAGTATACTAGCGGGGGAGACCCAGTACTTC. Protein product: CASSILAGETQYF. The chain joins TRBV28 to TRBJ2-5; 10 positions agree with TRBD2. The CDR3 is made up of 13 amino acids. With V trimmed by 5 bases and J by 5 bases, 2 bases remained unmatched. CDR1 is MDHEN, CDR2 SYDVKM, per germline.

This chain connects TRBV7-8 to TRBJ1-2, with unresolved D. CDR3 length: 14 residues. Germline V CDR1 and CDR2: SGHVS, FQNEAQ. The V and J ends lost 4 bases and 5 bases respectively, with 14 bases between them. This CDR3 is CASSSRAGRYGYTF. Here the CDR3 DNA reads TGTGCCAGCAGCTCACGAGCGGGTCGGTATGGCTACACCTTC. The whole variable domain, remainder taken from reference TRBV7-8 and TRBJ1-2, is GAGVSQSPRYKVAKRGQDVALRCDPISGHVSLFWYQQALGQGPEFLTYFQNEAQLDKSGLPSDRFFAERPEGSVSTLKIQRTQQEDSAVYLCASSSRAGRYGYTFGSGTRLTVV.

J is TRBJ2-1 and V is TRBV4-2; 10 bases align to TRBD1. The trim removed 4 bases at V and 8 bases at J, leaving 14 bases unmatched. This CDR3 is built from 17 residues. Germline CDR1 is LGHNA and CDR2 is YNFKEQ. CDR3 in DNA: TGTGCCAGCAGCCCCAGACAGGGGGCGGCTCGGGGGGATGAGCAGTTCTTC. Translation: CASSPRQGAARGDEQFF.

This clone was observed a few times. The CDR3 DNA sequence: TGTGCCAGCTGCCAACGGAGCTCTGGGGCCAACGTCCTGACTTTC. Translating it yields CASCQRSSGANVLTF. The chain couples TRBV6-5 to TRBJ2-6; no definite D call. The CDR3 spans 15 residues. Germline CDR1 and CDR2: MNHEY and SVGAGI. V was trimmed by 8 bases and J by 0 bases, leaving 11 bases between them.

The table lists this clone with a few counts. V gene TRBV25-1 combines with J gene TRBJ2-1; 9 nucleotides agree with TRBD1. The V segment lost 7 bases and the J segment 3 bases; nucleotides outside the gene matches: 7. The CDR3 has 15 residues. Looked up from germline, CDR1 is MGHDK and CDR2 is SYGVNS. CDR3 sequence reads: CASTHRDRDYNEQFF. For the CDR3, the DNA is TGTGCCAGCACCCATCGGGACAGGGACTACAATGAGCAGTTCTTC.

This clone occurred a few times. This chain links TRBV13 with TRBJ1-2, with D unclear. V dropped 3 bases and J dropped 4 bases, with 18 bases sitting between them. The CDR3 is made up of 16 amino acids. Germline V gene lookup returns CDR1 PRHDT and CDR2 FYEKMQ (reference sequence). Here the CDR3 reads CASSFDPAGDAYGYTF. The CDR3 bases are TGTGCCAGCAGCTTCGACCCAGCCGGGGATGCCTATGGCTACACCTTC.

The CDR3 region is CASSLVRGGETQYF. Written as DNA, the CDR3 is TGTGCCAGCAGCTTAGTCAGGGGTGGGGAGACCCAGTACTTC. The chain couples TRBV7-2 to TRBJ2-5, with D tentatively TRBD1 (6 bases). This CDR3 contains 14 residues. V was clipped by 1 base and J by 5 bases, with 11 bases between them. CDR1 SGHTA and CDR2 FQGNSA come from the germline V gene.

The chain has TRBV30 and TRBJ1-4, with a weak D call TRBD1 (5 bases). Trimming cost V 1 base and J 0 bases, with 21 bases left between them. This CDR3 has 19 residues. Germline lookup yields CDR1 GTSNPN and CDR2 SVGIG (reference sequence). This chain's CDR3 is CAWSASRSWGTATNEKLFF. As DNA, the CDR3 is TGTGCCTGGAGTGCCTCCCGCTCCTGGGGGACCGCAACTAATGAAAAACTGTTTTTT.

The chain couples TRBV6-1 to TRBJ1-2; no clear D. Germline V gene sequence: CDR1 MNHNS, CDR2 SASEGT. The CDR3 totals 14 residues. Trimming stripped 3 bases from V and 0 bases from J, with 8 bases between. CDR3 loop: CASSESRTNYGYTF. DNA for the CDR3: TGTGCCAGCAGTGAGAGCAGAACTAACTATGGCTACACCTTC.

This clone was picked up a small number of times. The sample carries other DNA sequences with the same CDR3. The chain uses TRBV4-2 and TRBJ1-2; D not certain. V was pared by 3 bases and J by 2 bases, with 4 bases between. This CDR3 has 12 amino acids. CDR1 LGHNA and CDR2 YNFKEQ come from the germline V gene. The CDR3 DNA follows: TGTGCCAGCAGCCAGGGGAACTATGGCTACACCTTC. Amino acids: CASSQGNYGYTF.

This rearrangement joins TRBV15 to TRBJ2-7; 8 positions agree with TRBD1. Germline V lookup: CDR1 LNHNV, CDR2 YYDKDF (reference sequence). Trimming removed 3 bases from V and 5 bases from J; junction bases left unmatched: 9. The CDR3 runs 15 residues. In DNA form, the CDR3 reads TGTGCCACCAGCAGTGGACAGGGTATTGGCAACGAGCAGTACTTC. Its protein is CATSSGQGIGNEQYF.

A few counts support this clone. The V and J genes are TRBV6-1 and TRBJ2-7; a weak D match, TRBD1 (5 bases). V shed 7 bases and J shed 1 base, with 14 bases lying between them. Germline-derived CDR1 and CDR2 are MNHNS and SASEGT. The CDR3 sequence is 14 residues long. The CDR3 protein is CASIPTALSYEQYF. The CDR3 DNA follows: TGTGCCAGCATTCCGACAGCGCTTTCCTACGAGCAGTACTTC.

CDR3 in amino acids: CASSLGQGDTEAFF. CDR3 sequence (DNA): TGTGCCAGCAGCCTAGGACAGGGAGACACTGAAGCTTTCTTT. This rearrangement joins TRBV9 to TRBJ1-1, with 8 bases identical to TRBD1. J was trimmed by 3 bases and V by 4 bases; bases with no gene match: 5. The CDR3 has 14 residues. CDR1 is SGDLS and CDR2 is YYNGEE in the germline V gene. The full variable domain, rest sourced from reference TRBV9 and TRBJ1-1, is DSGVTQTPKHLITATGQRVTLRCSPRSGDLSVYWYQQSLDQGLQFLIQYYNGEERAKGNILERFSAQQFPDLHSELNLSSLELGDSALYFCASSLGQGDTEAFFGQGTRLTVV.

There are a few counts of this clone. The chain joins TRBV2 to TRBJ2-7; no firm D call. Trimming left V 3 bases short and J 2 bases short, with 8 bases between. CDR3 length: 13 amino acids. Germline CDR1 and CDR2: SNHLY and FYNNEI. CDR3 in DNA: TGTGCCAGCAGTGATAAAGGGCCCTACGAGCAGTACTTC. It codes for CASSDKGPYEQYF.

About this clone itself: Other DNA sequences in this specimen translate into the identical CDR3. As DNA, the CDR3 is TGTGCCTGGAGTGTTGGGGGGTCAGATACGCAGTATTTT. Protein: CAWSVGGSDTQYF. This sequence joins TRBV30 and TRBJ2-3; maybe TRBD2 (6 bases). CDR1 GTSNPN and CDR2 SVGIG come from the germline V gene (reference sequence). The CDR3 spans 13 residues. The germline V and J ends were trimmed by 0 bases and 4 bases, with 8 bases remaining between them. The full variable domain, with the rest looked up from reference TRBV30 and TRBJ2-3, is SQTIHQWPATLVQPVGSPLSLECTVEGTSNPNLYWYRQAAGRGLQLLFYSVGIGQISSEVPQNLSASRPQDRQFILSSKKLLLSDSGFYLCAWSVGGSDTQYFGPGTRLTVL.

This clone was seen a few times. This rearrangement joins TRBV7-9 to TRBJ2-7, with TRBD2 as a possible D gene (5 bases). Germline CDR1 and CDR2: SEHNR and FQNEAQ (reference sequence). V gave up 2 bases and J gave up 0 bases, with 11 bases separating them. This CDR3 has 15 residues. The DNA for the CDR3 is TGTGCCAGCAGCTTACCGGCTCGGGACTCCTACGAGCAGTACTTC. It yields the protein CASSLPARDSYEQYF.

This chain joins TRBV5-4 and TRBJ2-1; 16 bases fit TRBD2. CDR3 size: 16 residues. V lost 3 bases and J lost 8; bases outside the gene matches: 5. CDR1 is SGHNT and CDR2 is YYREEE in the germline V gene (reference sequence). In nucleotides, the CDR3 is TGTGCCAGCAGCTCGAAGGGACTAGCGGGAGGGGATGAGCAGTTCTTC. It translates to CASSSKGLAGGDEQFF.

In this sample, this clone turned up a few times. The gene calls are TRBV11-2 and TRBJ2-7; no clear D gene. Trimming cost V 4 bases and J 2 bases, with 15 bases left between them. The CDR3 consists of 15 residues. CDR1 and CDR2 (germline): SGHAT, FQNNGV. CDR3 region: CASSSPSPGPYEQYF. The CDR3 bases are TGTGCCAGCAGCTCCCCAAGCCCAGGCCCCTACGAGCAGTACTTC.

The chain combines TRBV19 with TRBJ2-7; the D gene is possibly TRBD1 (6 bases). The CDR3 is 16 residues long. V lost 3 bases, J lost 0 bases, and 15 bases lay in between. CDR1 is LNHDA and CDR2 is SQIVND in the germline V gene (reference sequence). CDR3 sequence reads: CASSILPGHLSYEQYF. Written as DNA, the CDR3 is TGTGCCAGTAGTATCCTCCCGGGACACCTCTCCTACGAGCAGTACTTC.

This clone was counted only a few times. This chain connects TRBV2 to TRBJ2-2; TRBD2 matches at 8 bases. This CDR3 comprises 15 residues. The V gene end was trimmed by 7 bases and the J gene end by 5 bases; junction bases not matched to a gene: 9. Germline V CDR1 and CDR2: SNHLY, FYNNEI. Here the CDR3 DNA reads TGTGCCAGCACCCCGGAAGCGGGAGAGACCGGGGAGCTGTTTTTT. Translation gives CASTPEAGETGELFF.